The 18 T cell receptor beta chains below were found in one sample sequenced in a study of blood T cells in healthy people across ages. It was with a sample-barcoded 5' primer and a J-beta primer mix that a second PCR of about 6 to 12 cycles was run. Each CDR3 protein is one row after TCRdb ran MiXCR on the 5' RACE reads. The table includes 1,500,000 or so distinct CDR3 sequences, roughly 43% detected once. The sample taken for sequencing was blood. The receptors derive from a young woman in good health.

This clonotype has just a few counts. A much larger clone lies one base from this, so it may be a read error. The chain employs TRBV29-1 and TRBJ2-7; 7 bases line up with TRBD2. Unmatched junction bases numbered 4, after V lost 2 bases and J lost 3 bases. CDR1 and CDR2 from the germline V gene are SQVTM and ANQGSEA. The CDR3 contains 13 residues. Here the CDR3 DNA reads TGCAGCGTTGAACGTCGGGGGGTCTACGAGCAGTACTTC. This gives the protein CSVERRGVYEQYF.

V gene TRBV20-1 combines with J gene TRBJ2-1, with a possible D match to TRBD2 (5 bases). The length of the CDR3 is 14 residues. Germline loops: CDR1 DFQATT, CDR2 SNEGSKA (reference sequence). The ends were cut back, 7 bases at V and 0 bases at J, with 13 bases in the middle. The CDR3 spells CSGELVSSYNEQFF. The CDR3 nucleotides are TGCAGTGGGGAACTAGTCAGCTCCTACAATGAGCAGTTCTTC.

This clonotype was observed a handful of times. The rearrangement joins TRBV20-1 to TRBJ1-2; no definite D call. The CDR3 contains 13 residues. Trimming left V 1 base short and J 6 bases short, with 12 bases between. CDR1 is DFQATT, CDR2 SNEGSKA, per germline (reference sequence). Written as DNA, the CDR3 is TGCAGTGCTAGAGTACACTTAGAGCATGGCTACACCTTC. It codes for CSARVHLEHGYTF.

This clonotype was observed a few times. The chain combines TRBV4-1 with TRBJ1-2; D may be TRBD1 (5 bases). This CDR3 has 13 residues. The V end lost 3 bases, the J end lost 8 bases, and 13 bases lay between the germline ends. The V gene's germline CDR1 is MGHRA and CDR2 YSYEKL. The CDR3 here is CASSQGAGRGYTF. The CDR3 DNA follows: TGCGCCAGCAGCCAGGGAGCGGGACGGGGCTACACCTTC.

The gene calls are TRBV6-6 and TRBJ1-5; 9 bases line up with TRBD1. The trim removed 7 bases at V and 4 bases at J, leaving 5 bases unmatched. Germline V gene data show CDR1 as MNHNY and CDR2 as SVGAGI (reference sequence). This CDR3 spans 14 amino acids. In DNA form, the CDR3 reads TGTGCCAGCACCGGGACAGGGCGAAATCAGCCCCAGCATTTT. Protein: CASTGTGRNQPQHF.

CDR3 bases: TGCAGTGCCCTTACTTGTACTGAGCAGTTCTTC. It yields the protein CSALTCTEQFF. The chain combines TRBV20-1 with TRBJ2-1; D gene uncertain. CDR1 is DFQATT and CDR2 is SNEGSKA in the germline V gene (reference sequence). Trimming left V 6 bases short and J 9 bases short, with 12 bases between. The CDR3 runs 11 residues.

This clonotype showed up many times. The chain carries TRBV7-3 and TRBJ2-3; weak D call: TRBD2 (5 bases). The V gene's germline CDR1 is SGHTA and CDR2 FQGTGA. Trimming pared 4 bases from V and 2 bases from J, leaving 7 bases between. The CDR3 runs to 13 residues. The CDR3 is CASSSDYTDTQYF. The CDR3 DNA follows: TGTGCCAGCAGCTCCGACTACACAGATACGCAGTATTTT.

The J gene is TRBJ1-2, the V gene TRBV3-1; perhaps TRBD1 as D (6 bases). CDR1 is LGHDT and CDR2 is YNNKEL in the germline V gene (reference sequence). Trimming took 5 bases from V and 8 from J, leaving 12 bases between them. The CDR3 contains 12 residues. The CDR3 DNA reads TGTGCCAGCAGCTGGCACAGGGACGGCTACACCTTC. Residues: CASSWHRDGYTF.

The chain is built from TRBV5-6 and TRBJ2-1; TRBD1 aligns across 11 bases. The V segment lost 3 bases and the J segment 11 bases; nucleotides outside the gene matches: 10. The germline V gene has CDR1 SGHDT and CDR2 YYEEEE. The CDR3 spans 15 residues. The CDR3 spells CASSSGQGVGYQQFF. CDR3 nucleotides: TGTGCCAGCAGCTCGGGACAGGGGGTCGGGTATCAGCAGTTCTTC.

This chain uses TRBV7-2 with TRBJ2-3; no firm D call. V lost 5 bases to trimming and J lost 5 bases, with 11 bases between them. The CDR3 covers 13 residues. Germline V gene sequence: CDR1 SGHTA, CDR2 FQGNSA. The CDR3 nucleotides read TGTGCCAGCAGCGTAGTTGAAGTAGATACGCAGTATTTT. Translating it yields CASSVVEVDTQYF.

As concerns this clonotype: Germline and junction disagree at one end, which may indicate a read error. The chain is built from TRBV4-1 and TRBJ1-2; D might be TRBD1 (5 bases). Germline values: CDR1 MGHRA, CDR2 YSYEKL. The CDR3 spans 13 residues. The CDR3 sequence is CARSQVGGYGYTF. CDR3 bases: TGCGCCCGCAGCCAAGTGGGGGGCTATGGCTACACCTTC.

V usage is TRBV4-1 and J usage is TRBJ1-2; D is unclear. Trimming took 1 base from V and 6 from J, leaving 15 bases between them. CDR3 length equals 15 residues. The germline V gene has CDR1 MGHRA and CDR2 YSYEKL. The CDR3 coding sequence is TGCGCCAGCAGCCAAGTGCAATCGGTCCGGGATGGCTACACCTTC. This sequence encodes CASSQVQSVRDGYTF.

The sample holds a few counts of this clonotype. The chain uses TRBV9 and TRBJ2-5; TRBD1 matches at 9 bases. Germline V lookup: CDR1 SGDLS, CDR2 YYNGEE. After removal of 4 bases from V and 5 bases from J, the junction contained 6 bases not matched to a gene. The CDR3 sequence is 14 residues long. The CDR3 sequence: CASSTTQGAETQYF. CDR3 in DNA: TGTGCCAGCAGCACCACACAGGGGGCGGAGACCCAGTACTTC.

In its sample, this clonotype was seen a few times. Written as DNA, the CDR3 is TGTGCCAGCAGTACAGGACTAGCGGGGAACCAAGAGACCCAGTACTTC. Its translation is CASSTGLAGNQETQYF. The V and J genes are TRBV6-2 or TRBV6-3 and TRBJ2-5, with 12 bases fitting TRBD2. The trim removed 5 bases at V and 0 bases at J, leaving 4 bases unmatched. CDR1 and CDR2 from the germline V gene are MNHEY and SVGEGT. The CDR3 has 16 residues.

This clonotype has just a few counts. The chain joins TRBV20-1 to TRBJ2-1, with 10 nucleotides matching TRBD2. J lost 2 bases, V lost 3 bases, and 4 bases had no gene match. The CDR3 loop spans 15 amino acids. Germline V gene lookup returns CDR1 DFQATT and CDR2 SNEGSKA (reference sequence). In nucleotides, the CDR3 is TGCAGTGCTAGGCTACTAGCGGGGACCTACAATGAGCAGTTCTTC. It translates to CSARLLAGTYNEQFF.

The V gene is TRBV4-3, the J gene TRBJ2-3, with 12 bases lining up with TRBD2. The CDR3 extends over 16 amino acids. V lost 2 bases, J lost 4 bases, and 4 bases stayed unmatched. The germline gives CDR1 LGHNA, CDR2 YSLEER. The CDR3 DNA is TGCGCCAGCAGCCAATCCCGACTAGCGGGAGCAGATACGCAGTATTTT. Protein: CASSQSRLAGADTQYF.

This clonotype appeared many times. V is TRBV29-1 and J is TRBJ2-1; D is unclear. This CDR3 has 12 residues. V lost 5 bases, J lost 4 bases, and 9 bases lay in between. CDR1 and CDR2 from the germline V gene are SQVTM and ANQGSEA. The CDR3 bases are TGCAGCGTTCCACCAGTTTACAATGAGCAGTTCTTC. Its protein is CSVPPVYNEQFF.

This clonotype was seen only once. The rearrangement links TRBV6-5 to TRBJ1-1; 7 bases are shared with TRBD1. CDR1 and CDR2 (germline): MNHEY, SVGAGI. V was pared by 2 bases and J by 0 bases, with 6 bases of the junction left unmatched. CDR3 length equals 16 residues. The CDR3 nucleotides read TGTGCCAGCAGTTACCAGACAGGGTCCCTGAACACTGAAGCTTTCTTT. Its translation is CASSYQTGSLNTEAFF.